Each of the 28 T cell receptor beta chains below was sequenced from the same sample in a study of control samples from healthy donors and cancer patients. The repertoire was sequenced with immunoSEQ multiplex PCR; TCRdb's copy has only in-frame clones and lacks some. The sample comprises 90,000 or so clones, more than 85% of which are singletons, and over 1% rests with the top ten. The sample was blood. The receptors derive from a woman aged 50 to 65 in good health.

The J gene is TRBJ2-3, the V gene TRBV5-1; 12 bases map to TRBD2. This CDR3 is 16 amino acids long. CDR1 is SGHRS and CDR2 is YFSETQ in the germline V gene. With V trimmed by 2 bases and J by 0 bases, 1 base remained unmatched. The CDR3 DNA is TGCGCCAGCAGCTTTGGGACTAGCGGGAGCACAGATACGCAGTATTTT. It specifies CASSFGTSGSTDTQYF.

A few counts support this clone. The V call is TRBV6-5, the J call TRBJ2-7; perhaps TRBD1 as D (6 bases). Germline CDR1 and CDR2: MNHEY and SVGAGI. CDR3 size: 15 residues. V lost 9 bases, J lost 1 base, and 19 bases lay in between. The CDR3 DNA reads TGTGCCAGTCTGATACCGGGACACAGATCCTACGAGCAGTACTTC. It yields the protein CASLIPGHRSYEQYF.

The chain is built from TRBV10-2 and TRBJ2-3; 8 bases are a match to TRBD2. Germline assignment: CDR1 WSHSY and CDR2 SAAADI. CDR3 length: 16 amino acids. The V gene end was trimmed by 6 bases and the J gene end by 4 bases; junction bases not matched to a gene: 12. The CDR3 loop is CASRDWAGGRADTQYF. The CDR3 nucleotides are TGCGCCAGCAGGGATTGGGCGGGAGGCAGGGCAGATACGCAGTATTTT.

The V gene is TRBV7-2, the J gene TRBJ2-3; D might be TRBD2 (6 bases). CDR1 and CDR2 (germline): SGHTA, FQGNSA. V was pared by 4 bases and J by 2 bases, with 16 bases between. The CDR3 is 16 amino acids. CDR3: CASSSGAGLTTDTQYF. CDR3 DNA sequence: TGTGCCAGCAGCTCCGGGGCGGGACTTACCACAGATACGCAGTATTTT.

This rearrangement joins TRBV28 to TRBJ1-2; 9 bases fit TRBD1. The CDR3 sequence is 16 residues long. Trimming took 6 bases from V and 0 from J; bases not matched to a gene: 8. Germline-derived CDR1 and CDR2 are MDHEN and SYDVKM. CDR3 sequence: CASRRQGGGTNYGYTF. DNA for the CDR3: TGTGCCAGCAGGCGACAGGGGGGAGGGACTAACTATGGCTACACCTTC.

Here the CDR3 DNA reads TGTGCCAGCAGTCTTTTGAGCTCTGGAAACACCATATATTTT. It codes for CASSLLSSGNTIYF. The rearrangement joins TRBV3-1 (or the pseudogene TRBV3-2) to TRBJ1-3; D call uncertain. V dropped 6 bases and J dropped 0 bases, with 9 bases sitting between them. The germline gives CDR1 LGHDT, CDR2 YNNKEL (reference sequence). This CDR3 has 14 amino acids.

The V call is TRBV7-3, the J call TRBJ2-1, with D possibly being TRBD1 or TRBD2 (6 bases each). Germline CDR1 and CDR2: SGHTA and FQGTGA. The CDR3 runs to 17 residues. V was clipped by 5 bases and J by 4 bases, with 21 bases between them. CDR3 sequence (DNA): TGTGCCAGCAGCCGGTCGGTGGGCGGAGGGGGATACAATGAGCAGTTCTTC. This encodes CASSRSVGGGGYNEQFF.

As regards this clone: Sequence at one end of the junction differs from germline and may be a read error. The CDR3 nucleotides read TGTGCCAGCAGTTACTCGAGGACACCAAACAGTGAAGCTTTCTTT. It encodes CASSYSRTPNSEAFF. The chain links TRBV6-5 to TRBJ1-1, with a tentative D call TRBD1 (5 bases). CDR1 MNHEY and CDR2 SVGAGI come from the germline V gene. This CDR3 region has 15 residues.

V and J are TRBV18 and TRBJ2-7; D not resolved. V lost 2 bases and J 8 bases, leaving 10 bases between the germline ends. CDR3 length equals 12 residues. CDR1 is KGHSH, CDR2 LQKENI, per germline. Here the CDR3 reads CASSPSNFQQYF. The CDR3 DNA sequence: TGTGCCAGCTCACCAAGCAATTTCCAGCAGTACTTC.

The rearrangement uses TRBV7-8 and TRBJ2-5; TRBD1 matches at 7 bases. V was pared by 4 bases and J by 4 bases, with 12 bases of the junction left unmatched. The CDR3 runs 16 residues. The germline V gene encodes CDR1 SGHVS and CDR2 FQNEAQ. The CDR3 loop is CASSSRQGPRPETQYF. Here the CDR3 DNA reads TGTGCCAGCAGCTCCCGACAGGGACCGCGCCCAGAGACCCAGTACTTC.

This sequence joins TRBV11-3 and TRBJ2-3; D ambiguous. Trimming took off 1 base at V and 1 base at J, with 12 bases between the two ends. The CDR3 runs to 16 residues. Germline V gene lookup returns CDR1 SGHNT and CDR2 YENEEA. Written as DNA, the CDR3 is TGTGCCAGCAGCTTAGGGGCACCCCTAGGCACAGATACGCAGTATTTT. Amino acid sequence: CASSLGAPLGTDTQYF.

V and J are TRBV7-3 and TRBJ2-2, with a possible D match to TRBD2 (6 bases). The germline V and J ends were trimmed by 2 bases and 5 bases, with 6 bases remaining between them. Germline CDR1 reads SGHTA; CDR2 reads FQGTGA. The CDR3 extends over 13 amino acids. CDR3 loop: CASSLAGTGELFF. CDR3 sequence (DNA): TGTGCCAGCAGCTTAGCGGGGACCGGGGAGCTGTTTTTT.

The CDR3 sequence is CASSNQGARHEQYF. The CDR3, as DNA: TGTGCCAGTAGCAACCAGGGGGCGCGTCACGAGCAGTACTTC. The rearrangement links TRBV19 to TRBJ2-7, with 8 nucleotides matching TRBD1. J was trimmed by 5 bases and V by 6 bases; bases with no gene match: 9. CDR1 is LNHDA and CDR2 is SQIVND in the germline V gene (reference sequence). The CDR3 is 14 residues long.

The gene calls are TRBV11-2 and TRBJ2-2; 11 nucleotides agree with TRBD2. From germline, CDR1 is SGHAT and CDR2 FQNNGV. V lost 4 bases, J lost 6 bases, and 4 bases stayed unmatched. The CDR3 totals 15 residues. The DNA of the CDR3 is TGTGCCAGCAGCTACGTAGCGGGAGGGCCCGGGGAGCTGTTTTTT. Its protein is CASSYVAGGPGELFF.

This chain joins TRBV6-5 and TRBJ2-2; tentatively, D is TRBD1 or TRBD2 (6 bases each). This CDR3 has 16 residues. Per germline, CDR1 MNHEY and CDR2 SVGAGI. Between the trimmed V and J ends, which lost 0 bases and 8 bases, there was a span of 16 bases. In DNA form, the CDR3 reads TGTGCCAGCAGTTACTCATTAGGGGGGCACGGGGGGGAGCTGTTTTTT. This sequence encodes CASSYSLGGHGGELFF.

The sample holds one count of this clone. This chain links TRBV7-6 with TRBJ2-7; the D gene is possibly TRBD1 (5 bases). Germline V gives CDR1 SGHVS, CDR2 FNYEAQ. The length of the CDR3 is 15 residues. The V and J ends lost 2 bases and 5 bases respectively, with 16 bases between them. Here the CDR3 reads CASSLIAGSGNEQYF. Here the CDR3 DNA reads TGTGCCAGCAGCTTAATAGCCGGATCAGGGAACGAGCAGTACTTC.

In its sample, this clone was seen once. The chain joins TRBV12-3 or TRBV12-4 to TRBJ2-5; D is uncertain. The CDR3 covers 13 residues. Trimming took 5 bases from V and 5 from J, leaving 12 bases between them. As DNA, the CDR3 is TGTGCCAGCAGTAAGGCGAGCCGGGAGACCCAGTACTTC. As protein: CASSKASRETQYF.

V gene TRBV28 combines with J gene TRBJ1-3; D perhaps matches TRBD1 (6 bases). Trimming took 5 bases from V and 0 from J, leaving 20 bases between them. The CDR3 contains 18 residues. Looked up from germline, CDR1 is MDHEN and CDR2 is SYDVKM. The CDR3 bases are TGTGCCAGCAGTACAAGGGGGGACCCCCGTCCCTCTGGAAACACCATATATTTT. This sequence encodes CASSTRGDPRPSGNTIYF. Full variable domain (rest looked up from reference TRBV28 and TRBJ1-3): DVKVTQSSRYLVKRTGEKVFLECVQDMDHENMFWYRQDPGLGLRLIYFSYDVKMKEKGDIPEGYSVSREKKERFSLILESASTNQTSMYLCASSTRGDPRPSGNTIYFGEGSWLTVV.

This chain connects TRBV9 to TRBJ1-3; no clear D gene. CDR3 length: 15 residues. Between the trimmed V and J ends, which lost 3 bases and 2 bases, there was a span of 12 bases. Per germline, CDR1 SGDLS and CDR2 YYNGEE. CDR3 sequence reads: CASSAAWYPGNTIYF. The CDR3 DNA is TGTGCCAGCAGCGCCGCCTGGTACCCTGGAAACACCATATATTTT.

The V gene is TRBV5-4, the J gene TRBJ2-5; tentatively, D is TRBD1 or TRBD2 (6 bases each). Germline CDR1 SGHNT, CDR2 YYREEE (reference sequence). CDR3 size: 14 residues. V was pared by 4 bases and J by 2 bases, with 12 bases between. DNA for the CDR3: TGTGCCAGCAGCACCAAGGGGGGTCAAGAGACCCAGTACTTC. It encodes CASSTKGGQETQYF.

The gene calls are TRBV20-1 and TRBJ2-3; D is unclear. Germline lookup yields CDR1 DFQATT and CDR2 SNEGSKA (reference sequence). V lost 6 bases and J lost 4, with 8 bases in between. CDR3 length: 11 amino acids. In nucleotides, the CDR3 is TGCAGTGCCCTCATGGCAGATACGCAGTATTTT. Translated: CSALMADTQYF.

The chain joins TRBV4-1 to TRBJ1-2; TRBD1 matches at 8 bases. The germline V gene has CDR1 MGHRA and CDR2 YSYEKL. The CDR3 covers 15 residues. J gave up 3 bases and V 4 bases, and 7 bases lay outside the gene matches. The CDR3 here is CASSLRTGKDYGYTF. CDR3 sequence (DNA): TGCGCCAGCAGCCTACGGACAGGGAAGGACTATGGCTACACCTTC.

The chain recombines TRBV29-1 with TRBJ2-3, with TRBD2 as a possible D gene (6 bases). Per the germline V gene, CDR1 is SQVTM and CDR2 is ANQGSEA. The CDR3 contains 12 residues. V lost 4 bases, J lost 7 bases, and 12 bases lay in between. This CDR3 is CSVVAVMNTQYF. CDR3 nucleotide sequence: TGCAGCGTTGTAGCGGTGATGAATACGCAGTATTTT.

V is TRBV6-1 and J is TRBJ2-1; TRBD1 might be the D (6 bases). The V end lost 0 bases, the J end lost 4 bases, and 10 bases lay between the germline ends. CDR3 length equals 15 residues. The germline V gene has CDR1 MNHNS and CDR2 SASEGT. This chain's CDR3 is CASSEAGGRYNEQFF. The CDR3, as DNA: TGTGCCAGCAGTGAAGCTGGGGGCCGGTACAATGAGCAGTTCTTC.

J is TRBJ2-7 and V is TRBV12-5; 8 bases align to TRBD1. The junction had 4 bases not matched to a gene; V was cut back by 1 base and J by 2 bases. The CDR3 is 15 residues long. The germline CDR1 and CDR2 sequences are LGHNT and FRNRAP. CDR3 nucleotide sequence: TGTGCTAGTGGTTTGGGGACAGGGAAGACCTACGAGCAGTACTTC. Amino acids: CASGLGTGKTYEQYF.

The chain has TRBV5-5 and TRBJ2-3, with TRBD2 identical over 10 bases. This CDR3 is built from 17 residues. The V and J ends lost 3 bases and 0 bases, in that order; junction bases with no gene match: 7. CDR1 SGHKS and CDR2 YYEKEE come from the germline V gene (reference sequence). The CDR3 DNA reads TGTGCCAGCAGCTCGTCTAGCGGGGGAACTAGCACAGATACGCAGTATTTT. It yields the protein CASSSSSGGTSTDTQYF.

This chain uses TRBV18 with TRBJ2-3; a possible D gene is TRBD1 (5 bases). Trimming shortened V by 2 bases and J by 2 bases, and 14 bases separated the two germline ends. The germline V gene encodes CDR1 KGHSH and CDR2 LQKENI. This CDR3 has 16 residues. CDR3 amino acids: CASSPSRTRNTDTQYF. CDR3 sequence (DNA): TGTGCCAGCTCACCAAGTAGGACAAGAAACACAGATACGCAGTATTTT.

This clone was counted once. The genes are TRBV7-2 and TRBJ2-3; 8 nucleotides line up with TRBD2. The CDR3 has 18 amino acids. Per germline, CDR1 SGHTA and CDR2 FQGNSA. The V gene end was trimmed by 1 base and the J gene end by 1 base; junction bases not matched to a gene: 10. CDR3 sequence reads: CASSLVRGGSAGTDTQYF. The CDR3 DNA reads as TGTGCCAGCAGCTTAGTACGCGGGGGGTCCGCTGGCACAGATACGCAGTATTTT.